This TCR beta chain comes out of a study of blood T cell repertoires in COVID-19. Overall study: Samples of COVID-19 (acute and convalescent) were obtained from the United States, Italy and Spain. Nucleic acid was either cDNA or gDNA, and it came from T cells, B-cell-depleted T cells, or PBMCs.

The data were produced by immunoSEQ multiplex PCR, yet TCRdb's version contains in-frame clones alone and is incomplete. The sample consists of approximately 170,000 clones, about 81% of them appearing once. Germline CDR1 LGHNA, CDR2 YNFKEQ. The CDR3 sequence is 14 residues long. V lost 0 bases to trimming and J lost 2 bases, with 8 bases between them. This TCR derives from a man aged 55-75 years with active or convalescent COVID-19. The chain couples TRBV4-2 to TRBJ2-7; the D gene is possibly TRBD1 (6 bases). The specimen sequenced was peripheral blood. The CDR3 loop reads CASSQDRDTYEQYF. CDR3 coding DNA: TGTGCCAGCAGCCAAGATAGGGACACCTACGAGCAGTACTTC.